Detailed here is one TCR beta chain. Trimming took 1 base from V and 5 from J, leaving 11 bases between them. The CDR3 has 15 residues. Germline assignment: CDR1 SEHNR and CDR2 FQNEAQ (reference sequence). How the authors handled the data: Cell counts per sample came from amplifying reference gene primers. TCRdb's table, derived via immunoSEQ multiplex PCR, lists solely in-frame clones and lacks some. From that table come the V and J calls and clone size; the DNA was used to work out D and trimming. This sample carries about 430,000 clones, 85% to 90% of them seen once, and the ten largest clones take 0.8% to 1%. This sample is drawn from a study of blood T cell repertoires in COVID-19. Followed longitudinally, the Seattle patients had been enrolled during active infection.

The rearrangement links TRBV7-9 to TRBJ1-4; weak D call: TRBD1 (5 bases). Sequenced input: peripheral blood. The TCR originated in a man aged 18-30 years with COVID-19, enrolled during active disease. The CDR3, as DNA: TGTGCCAGCAGCTTAGTGTGGACACAGAATGAAAAACTGTTTTTT. Its protein product is CASSLVWTQNEKLFF.